The 28 T cell receptor beta chains listed next were all sequenced from one sample in a study of T cells in Graves' hyperthyroidism and ophthalmopathy. Amplification of TCR beta CDR3 regions was performed using RNA transcripts as template. Using the HTBI primer set, a first-round RT-PCR was run on the TCR CDR3. TCRdb reanalysed the multiplex PCR reads using MiXCR and keeps one entry per CDR3 protein. Among hundreds of thousands of distinct CDR3 sequences, around 13% were seen once, and the ten largest hold approximately 10%. What was sequenced was blood. Every receptor here comes from a woman between 18 and 29 years old with Graves' hyperthyroidism.

In regard to this clonotype: A single base separates this from a much larger clone, so it may be a read error. This chain uses TRBV20-1 with TRBJ2-1; a possible D gene is TRBD1 (5 bases). The end of the DNA aligns better with TRBJ2-7, so the J call may be wrong. The V gene's germline CDR1 is DFQATT and CDR2 SNEGSKA (reference sequence). The CDR3 has 15 amino acids. Here the CDR3 DNA reads TGCAGTGCCCCAGGTTCGGGTGCAGGGTACAATGAGCAGTACTTC. Amino acid sequence: CSAPGSGAGYNEQYF.

The chain joins TRBV6-1 to TRBJ1-2; a weak D match, TRBD1 (5 bases). V was clipped by 2 bases and J by 0 bases, with 10 bases between them. CDR1 and CDR2 from the germline V gene are MNHNS and SASEGT. This CDR3 has 15 residues. Written as DNA, the CDR3 is TGTGCCAGCAGTGAAAGGGACGGAGCTAACTATGGCTACACCTTC. Translation: CASSERDGANYGYTF.

The sample holds a few counts of this clonotype. The chain has TRBV30 and TRBJ1-3; TRBD1 is a possible D gene (5 bases). V lost 3 bases and J lost 0, with 18 bases in between. The CDR3 runs to 17 residues. Germline loops: CDR1 GTSNPN, CDR2 SVGIG (reference sequence). The CDR3 protein is CAWSARGRIISGNTIYF. CDR3 DNA: TGTGCCTGGAGCGCTCGGGGACGGATAATCTCTGGAAACACCATATATTTT.

This clonotype has at least ten counts. This chain links TRBV11-3 with TRBJ2-1; D gene unclear. The germline gives CDR1 SGHNT, CDR2 YENEEA. The CDR3 loop spans 12 amino acids. Between the trimmed V and J ends, which lost 7 bases and 6 bases, there was a span of 10 bases. The CDR3 sequence: CASTPAGNEQFF. The CDR3 bases are TGTGCCAGCACCCCCGCAGGCAATGAGCAGTTCTTC. Together with reference TRBV11-3 and TRBJ2-1, the CDR3 gives the full variable domain: EAGVVQSPRYKIIEKKQPVAFWCNPISGHNTLYWYLQNLGQGPELLIRYENEEAVDDSQLPKDRFSAERLKGVDSTLKIQPAELGDSAVYLCASTPAGNEQFFGPGTRLTVL.

This clonotype has ten or more counts. This rearrangement joins TRBV28 to TRBJ1-5; weak D call: TRBD1 (6 bases). V dropped 6 bases and J dropped 6 bases, with 18 bases sitting between them. CDR1 is MDHEN, CDR2 SYDVKM, per germline. This CDR3 contains 15 residues. The CDR3 sequence: CASSRTDRQGQPQHF. CDR3 coding DNA: TGTGCCAGCAGCCGAACCGACAGGCAGGGTCAGCCCCAGCATTTT.

At least ten counts were recorded for this clonotype. The rearrangement uses TRBV20-1 and TRBJ2-1; D ambiguous. The length of the CDR3 is 14 residues. Germline V gene data show CDR1 as DFQATT and CDR2 as SNEGSKA (reference sequence). Trimming took off 5 bases at V and 0 bases at J, with 11 bases between the two ends. The CDR3 DNA sequence: TGCAGTGCTCTGCAGACGAGCTCCTACAATGAGCAGTTCTTC. Translating it yields CSALQTSSYNEQFF.

The chain is built from TRBV6-1 and TRBJ2-2, with 7 bases aligning to TRBD1. With V trimmed by 5 bases and J by 2 bases, 5 bases remained unmatched. CDR1 is MNHNS and CDR2 is SASEGT in the germline V gene. This CDR3 region has 15 residues. The CDR3 sequence is CASSQGQRNTGELFF. CDR3 in DNA: TGTGCCAGCAGTCAGGGACAGAGAAACACCGGGGAGCTGTTTTTT.

There are many counts of this clonotype. The V call is TRBV20-1, the J call TRBJ2-1, with 8 bases identical to TRBD2. With V trimmed by 3 bases and J by 0 bases, 7 bases remained unmatched. The CDR3 is made up of 16 amino acids. Looked up from germline, CDR1 is DFQATT and CDR2 is SNEGSKA (reference sequence). In DNA form, the CDR3 reads TGCAGTGCTAGTACAGCGGGAGTTGTCTCCTACAATGAGCAGTTCTTC. Residues: CSASTAGVVSYNEQFF.

The rearrangement links TRBV29-1 to TRBJ2-2; 7 positions agree with TRBD1. The V segment lost 8 bases and the J segment 3 bases; nucleotides outside the gene matches: 9. Germline lookup yields CDR1 SQVTM and CDR2 ANQGSEA. The CDR3 is 14 amino acids. In DNA, the CDR3 is TGCAGCATTCCGGGACAGACTTACACCGGGGAGCTGTTTTTT. Residues: CSIPGQTYTGELFF.

With regard to this clonotype: It may be a read error: a sequence one base away is much more abundant. The rearrangement uses TRBV11-2 and TRBJ2-7; TRBD1 matches at 9 bases. The CDR3 is made up of 15 amino acids. Germline values: CDR1 SGHAT, CDR2 FQNNGV. The CDR3 DNA is TGTACCAGCCGCGCGCCGGGACAGGGACCCTACGAGCAGTACTTC. Its translation is CTSRAPGQGPYEQYF.

Remarks on this clonotype: One end of the junction fails to match germline, which may point to a read error. The chain is built from TRBV3-1 and TRBJ1-1, with 10 bases matching TRBD1. Germline assignment: CDR1 LGHDT and CDR2 YNNKEL (reference sequence). CDR3 size: 15 residues. The CDR3 region has the DNA TGTGCCAGCAGCTATCTGGGACAGGGGAAAACTGAAGCCTTCTTT. It encodes CASSYLGQGKTEAFF.

V gene TRBV28 combines with J gene TRBJ1-5; D is unclear. The CDR3 spans 15 residues. The germline gives CDR1 MDHEN, CDR2 SYDVKM. Between the trimmed V and J ends, which lost 3 bases and 6 bases, there was a span of 15 bases. The CDR3 reads CASSLVWRSGQPQHF. Here the CDR3 DNA reads TGTGCCAGCAGTTTGGTGTGGAGGTCGGGTCAGCCCCAGCATTTT. Looking up the rest from reference TRBV28 and TRBJ1-5 gives the full variable domain: DVKVTQSSRYLVKRTGEKVFLECVQDMDHENMFWYRQDPGLGLRLIYFSYDVKMKEKGDIPEGYSVSREKKERFSLILESASTNQTSMYLCASSLVWRSGQPQHFGDGTRLSIL.

This clonotype has a count of ten or more. J is TRBJ2-7 and V is TRBV13, with no clear D. V lost 2 bases to trimming and J lost 5 bases, with 16 bases between them. The CDR3 contains 15 residues. Germline assignment: CDR1 PRHDT and CDR2 FYEKMQ (reference sequence). CDR3 in DNA: TGTGCCAGCAGCTTAAACCTCGGTCCCCGACACGAGCAGTACTTC. Amino acid sequence: CASSLNLGPRHEQYF.

The table lists this clonotype with a few counts. The V and J genes are TRBV19 and TRBJ1-2; D perhaps matches TRBD1 (6 bases). The CDR3 contains 12 residues. V was pared by 6 bases and J by 3 bases, with 8 bases between. CDR1 LNHDA and CDR2 SQIVND come from the germline V gene (reference sequence). The CDR3 is CASRDRYYGYTF. In DNA form, the CDR3 reads TGTGCCAGTAGGGACAGATACTATGGCTACACCTTC.

The sample holds many counts of this clonotype. The chain recombines TRBV6-1 with TRBJ2-1; TRBD1 or TRBD2 may be the D gene (6 bases each). CDR1 and CDR2 from the germline V gene are MNHNS and SASEGT. The CDR3 runs 18 residues. V was clipped by 7 bases and J by 0 bases, with 22 bases between them. CDR3 bases: TGTGCCAGCAATAGGGGGGCCGGAGGGGGAGCCTCCTACAATGAGCAGTTCTTC. Its translation is CASNRGAGGGASYNEQFF.

This clonotype was recorded at least ten times. A much more abundant neighbour one base away suggests this may be a read error. CDR3 coding DNA: TGTGCCAGCAGACTAGCGGGAGTAGTAGATACGCAGTATTTT. The encoded protein is CASRLAGVVDTQYF. The rearrangement uses TRBV12-3 or TRBV12-4 and TRBJ2-3, with 11 bases fitting TRBD2. Unmatched junction bases numbered 4, after V lost 6 bases and J lost 5 bases. The CDR3 covers 14 residues.

This clonotype occurred a few times. This sequence joins TRBV29-1 and TRBJ2-7; D assignment may be TRBD1 or TRBD2 (6 bases each). Germline V CDR1 and CDR2: SQVTM, ANQGSEA. The CDR3 length is 13 residues. V lost 7 bases to trimming and J lost 2 bases, with 15 bases between them. The CDR3 loop reads CSASDGGTYEQYF. For the CDR3, the DNA is TGCAGCGCCTCGGACGGGGGCACCTACGAGCAGTACTTC.

This clonotype was observed many times. This chain links TRBV20-1 with TRBJ2-7; 10 bases map to TRBD2. CDR3 size: 13 residues. V shed 3 bases and J 3 bases; nucleotides not matched to a gene: 2. Germline CDR1 reads DFQATT; CDR2 reads SNEGSKA (reference sequence). CDR3 residues: CSASKREGYEQYF. CDR3 nucleotides: TGCAGTGCTAGCAAGCGGGAGGGCTACGAGCAGTACTTC.

This clonotype was counted many times. V is TRBV5-1 and J is TRBJ2-1; no firm D call. Trimming removed 3 bases from V and 0 bases from J, with 13 bases in between. From germline, CDR1 is SGHRS and CDR2 YFSETQ. This CDR3 contains 16 residues. DNA of the CDR3: TGCGCCAGCAGCTCCCAGGCCCAGGCCTCCTACAATGAGCAGTTCTTC. Protein sequence: CASSSQAQASYNEQFF.

The chain is built from TRBV7-3 and TRBJ2-3; 8 bases are shared with TRBD2. CDR3 size: 15 residues. With 5 bases clipped from V and 4 bases from J, the junction kept 8 bases outside the gene matches. Germline CDR1 reads SGHTA; CDR2 reads FQGTGA. CDR3 in amino acids: CASSIGPAGADTQYF. The CDR3 region has the DNA TGTGCCAGCAGCATAGGGCCAGCGGGAGCAGATACGCAGTATTTT.

The gene calls are TRBV20-1 and TRBJ2-2, with 9 nucleotides matching TRBD2. The germline V gene encodes CDR1 DFQATT and CDR2 SNEGSKA (reference sequence). This CDR3 is built from 15 residues. V was clipped by 3 bases and J by 5 bases; unmatched bases: 7. Written as DNA, the CDR3 is TGCAGTGCTAGCCCTCCCCTAGCGGGGACCGGGGAGCTGTTTTTT. Amino acids: CSASPPLAGTGELFF.

This chain connects TRBV7-9 to TRBJ2-7; 7 bases map to TRBD1. Germline V gives CDR1 SEHNR, CDR2 FQNEAQ (reference sequence). CDR3 length equals 14 residues. V lost 8 bases and J lost 2; bases outside the gene matches: 9. CDR3 DNA: TGTGCCAGCGGCAAAGAGACAGGGACCTACGAGCAGTACTTC. Its protein is CASGKETGTYEQYF.

Many counts were recorded for this clonotype. This sequence joins TRBV2 and TRBJ2-7, with D uncertain. CDR3 length: 12 residues. Germline CDR1 reads SNHLY; CDR2 reads FYNNEI. Trimming cost V 6 bases and J 7 bases, with 13 bases left between them. Here the CDR3 reads CASRPDIGEQYF. In DNA, the CDR3 is TGTGCCAGCAGGCCGGATATCGGTGAGCAGTACTTC.

This clonotype was counted many times. This chain uses TRBV6-2 or TRBV6-3 with TRBJ2-7, with D perhaps matching TRBD1 (6 bases). Trimming left V 2 bases short and J 4 bases short, with 15 bases between. This CDR3 region has 15 residues. From germline, CDR1 is MNHEY and CDR2 SVGEGT. CDR3 protein: CASSYMTGAIYEQYF. As DNA, the CDR3 is TGTGCCAGCAGTTACATGACAGGAGCTATTTACGAGCAGTACTTC.

The chain couples TRBV7-6 to TRBJ2-1; D ambiguous. The CDR3 spans 13 residues. Trimming pared 5 bases from V and 5 bases from J, leaving 10 bases between. In germline, CDR1 is SGHVS, CDR2 FNYEAQ. The CDR3 protein is CASSPPYNNEQFF. In DNA, the CDR3 is TGTGCCAGCAGCCCGCCTTATAACAATGAGCAGTTCTTC.

This clonotype appeared many times. The chain uses TRBV27 and TRBJ2-1, with TRBD2 identical over 12 bases. Germline CDR1 is MNHEY and CDR2 is SMNVEV (reference sequence). The CDR3 runs to 16 residues. The J segment lost 2 bases and the V segment lost 5 bases, leaving 4 bases of the junction unmatched. CDR3 sequence (DNA): TGTGCCAGCAGTATAAGACTAGCGGGGGCCTACAATGAGCAGTTCTTC. As protein: CASSIRLAGAYNEQFF.

This clonotype was observed at least ten times. The chain uses TRBV28 and TRBJ1-1; D unclear. There are 11 residues in the CDR3. Germline loops: CDR1 MDHEN, CDR2 SYDVKM. Trimming left V 4 bases short and J 3 bases short, with 3 bases between. This CDR3 is CASSWDTEAFF. For the CDR3, the DNA is TGTGCCAGCAGTTGGGACACTGAAGCTTTCTTT.

The rearrangement uses TRBV10-3 and TRBJ2-1, with 14 bases aligning to TRBD2. From germline, CDR1 is ENHRY and CDR2 SYGVKD. The V gene end was trimmed by 0 bases and the J gene end by 11 bases; junction bases not matched to a gene: 12. The CDR3 consists of 18 residues. The CDR3 region has the DNA TGTGCCATCAGTGAGTCGAAAGGGACTAGCGGGAGTAGGAGAAAGCAGTTCTTC. Its protein is CAISESKGTSGSRRKQFF.